Given below is one T cell receptor (beta chain) in context. Its antigen is not known. No infections or other immune events were documented during collection. Sequencing was performed with immunoSEQ multiplex PCR; in TCRdb, only in-frame clones are kept and a portion is missing. The top ten hold 16% of the sample, which has around 100,000 clones, approximately 90% seen once. This record belongs to a study of identifying expanded T cells in peripheral blood. Study-level findings and limits: Approximately two-week clone count variance significantly increased as total template count grew. Differentially abundant clones: roughly 1.2 between replicates, about 15 at about two weeks, 19 to 20 at four.

Sample: blood. This TCR came from a person between 18 and 75 years old in good health.

The CDR3 is CASSYSISQPGELFF. The CDR3 DNA reads as TGTGCCAGCAGTTACTCCATAAGCCAGCCCGGGGAGCTGTTTTTT. The J gene is TRBJ2-2, the V gene TRBV6-5, with unresolved D. The germline V and J ends were trimmed by 0 bases and 6 bases, with 11 bases remaining between them. Looked up from germline, CDR1 is MNHEY and CDR2 is SVGAGI. This CDR3 spans 15 amino acids.